One TCR beta chain is described in this entry. The target antigen is unknown. Expressed TCRB transcripts were sequenced because the isolated RNA had all been reverse transcribed beforehand. Profiling relied on immunoSEQ multiplex PCR, and the TCRdb table lists in-frame clones only, not all of them. The sample holds about 240,000 clones; 25% to 35% are singletons and the top ten take 4%. The data were obtained in a study of beta chain features in type 1 diabetes. General observations from the study: Fewer insertions but more deletions were seen at VDJ junctions in type 1 diabetes patients. High TCR expression in some cells could lead to their over-representation in cDNA sequencing. The study found that naive, central memory and Treg TCRB repertoires appeared more similar in patients than in healthy donors.

A single heparinised blood sample, averaging about 120 mL, was obtained per donor. The TCR sequence derives from a man younger than 45 in good health. Sample: central memory CD4+ T cells from blood.

CDR3 loop: CASSQDWRQKETQYF. The CDR3 DNA reads TGCGCCAGCAGCCAAGATTGGAGACAGAAAGAGACCCAGTACTTC. The rearrangement links TRBV4-1 to TRBJ2-5; D is possibly TRBD1 (5 bases). This CDR3 has 15 residues. Germline V lookup: CDR1 MGHRA, CDR2 YSYEKL. Trimming shortened V by 0 bases and J by 3 bases, and 11 bases separated the two germline ends.